A single T cell receptor (beta chain) is shown here with its context. No antigen is known for it. No per-base quality is available; no much larger clone lies one base away. Hyperthyroidism was defined as stable when no progression to ophthalmopathy occurred within 18 months of follow-up. Hyperthyroidism patients were newly diagnosed, with disease duration under 2 months, and aged 18 to 65 years. Anyone with other autoimmune diseases, uncontrolled infections, pregnancy or lactation was excluded from the study. Diagnosis relied on clinical symptoms, serum thyroxine, TRAb, thyroid ultrasound and orbital computed tomography. Using Ficoll-Paque density gradient centrifugation, PBMCs were isolated from 9.5 to 10 ml of fresh peripheral blood. Total RNA was extracted with Trizol reagent and quality-checked on an Agilent 2100 Bioanalyzer. The data were taken from a study of Graves' ophthalmopathy and Graves' hyperthyroidism (dated by TCRdb to 2016 to 2018). Background on the whole study: Peripheral blood samples were taken at the time of initial diagnosis, before any treatment was given. In about 6 hyperthyroidism patients, T-cell repertoires of thyroid tissue and blood were compared. After sampling, hyperthyroidism patients received methimazole starting at 30 mg daily, and ophthalmopathy patients received high-dose intravenous methylprednisolone. An independent validation cohort comprised 18 hyperthyroidism patients and 15 to 17 patients who later progressed from hyperthyroidism to ophthalmopathy. For training and testing, the 80 to 100 patients in the discovery cohort were randomly divided in a 7:3 ratio. TCR beta repertoire signatures were used to distinguish Graves' ophthalmopathy from Graves' hyperthyroidism and to predict progression to ophthalmopathy. A discovery set of 100 patients (43 ophthalmopathy, 55 to 65 stable hyperthyroidism) was enrolled to explore V-J signatures distinguishing ophthalmopathy from hyperthyroidism. In total, around 140 blood samples were TCR-sequenced: around 42 ophthalmopathy, approximately 80 hyperthyroidism and approximately 17 hyperthyroidism-to-ophthalmopathy patients.

V is shortened by 3 bases, J by 3 bases, and the region joining them spans 18 bases. From the cysteine through the phenylalanine, the CDR3 covers 16 amino acids. Of the read, only the CDR3 DNA is kept; its 48 bases are in frame from base 1. Per the germline V gene, SGHRS is the CDR1 and YFSETQ is the CDR2. The paper's findings and limits, for the study overall: No statistical method was used to set the sample size in advance, and the investigators knew which group each participant was assigned to. In validation, the model predicted ophthalmopathy progression with 70.59% sensitivity and roughly 72% specificity; some twelve predicted patients were CT-confirmed with GO in a median of about 6.2 months. In cross-validation, the 13-signature model distinguished ophthalmopathy from stable hyperthyroidism with about 88% sensitivity and around 81% specificity, and in the test set the corresponding values were about 80% and 75%. Most expanded thyroid clonotypes with frequency above 0.001 were also detected in blood, suggesting blood repertoires may reflect the thyroid immune response.

For repertoire sequencing, the TCR beta CDR3 regions were amplified from RNA transcripts. HTBI primers and the Qiagen OneStep RT-PCR kit were used in a first-round RT-PCR, which was followed by a second-round multiplex PCR, size selection and purification. Libraries were sequenced on an Illumina HiSeq2000 using paired-end 100 bp reads. In the source study's methods: Reads were processed with SOAPnuke, discarding reads with adapters, uncalled bases, mean Phred below 15, or no exact constant-primer or identifier match. High-quality paired reads were merged with COPE v1.2.5. Clonotypes were defined as unique nucleotide sequences and were aligned to IMGT TRB V, D and J references using MiTCR v1.1. The analysis was limited to V-J combinations with a frequency above 0.0001, which together covered just over 98% of the repertoires. A TCR clonal expansion and chaos score per V-J combination was defined as the ratio of F50 clonal expansion to chaos observed in the TCRdist matrix. Welch's t-statistics and random forest were used to reduce the features to 10 to 15 V-J combinations, which were then used as input to a naive Bayes classifier. Thyroid-blood repertoire similarity was quantified with the Morisita-Horn index. TCRdb reran the public reads through fastp at Q25 and MiXCR, keeping productive beta chains. Each record represents a unique CDR3 protein, reported with the most common genes and DNA among its rows. These V and J calls are TCRdb output, not the study's own analysis. Across this sample there are a few hundred thousand distinct CDR3 sequences, with 15% seen only once. Of the sample, 5.5% to 7% is held by the ten largest clones.

This chain joins TRBV5-1 to TRBJ1-1; TRBD1 might be the D gene, on 5 matching bases. Sequencing used peripheral blood. The sequence was obtained from a woman between 18 and 29 years old with stable Graves' hyperthyroidism. Donor details come from another sample of the same person, matched by shared clones. The CDR3 protein: CASSSNYRDGDTEAFF. The nucleotides read TGCGCCAGCAGCTCTAACTACCGGGACGGAGACACTGAAGCTTTCTTT.